This TCR beta chain is drawn from a study of shared clonotypes between healthy human individuals. Study results and caveats: Sorted-subset sequencing, rarefaction showed, was incomplete despite large depth.

Here immunoSEQ multiplex PCR was the method, and the copy in TCRdb shows in-frame clones only, minus some. The table has 550,000 to 800,000 clones, 80% to 95% seen once. Germline V gene lookup returns CDR1 MNHEY and CDR2 SMNVEV (reference sequence). The CDR3 consists of 15 residues. V was cut by 0 bases and J by 3 bases, with 11 bases left in between. Notes on this clone: Its antigen is undetermined.

This sequence joins TRBV27 and TRBJ1-2; D is perhaps TRBD1 (5 bases). The receptor's source is a young man in good health. Some clones in this sample may be carry-over from other donors' samples. Sequenced sample: memory CD8+ T cells from PBMCs. Subset noted: CD45RO+ cells pooled with CCR7-negative TemRA cells. CDR3 nucleotide sequence: TGTGCCAGCAGTTTATCGGTGGGGGGGGACTATGGCTACACCTTC. It yields the protein CASSLSVGGDYGYTF.